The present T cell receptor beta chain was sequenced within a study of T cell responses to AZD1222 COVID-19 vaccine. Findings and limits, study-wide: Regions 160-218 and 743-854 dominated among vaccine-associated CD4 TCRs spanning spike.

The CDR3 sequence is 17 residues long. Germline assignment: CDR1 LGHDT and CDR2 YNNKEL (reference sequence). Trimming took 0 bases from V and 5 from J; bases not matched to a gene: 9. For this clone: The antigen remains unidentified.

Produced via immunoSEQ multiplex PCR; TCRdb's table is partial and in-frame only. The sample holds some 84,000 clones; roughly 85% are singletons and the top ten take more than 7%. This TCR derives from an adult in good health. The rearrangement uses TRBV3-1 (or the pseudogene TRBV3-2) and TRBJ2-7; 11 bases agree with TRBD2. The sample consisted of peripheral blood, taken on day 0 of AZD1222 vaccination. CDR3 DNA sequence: TGTGCCAGCAGCCAAGATCGGGGGACTAGCGGCCTAGACGAGCAGTACTTC. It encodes CASSQDRGTSGLDEQYF.